This TCR beta chain was captured by sequencing in a study of monozygotic twins with inflammatory bowel disease. UMIs containing a 6-nucleotide sample barcode were added via template switching. TCRdb reprocessed the 5' RACE reads and reports one entry per CDR3 protein, with no DNA. The sample data list 90,000 to 110,000 distinct CDR3 sequences. This CDR3 region has 15 residues. Germline V CDR1 and CDR2: DFQATT, SNEGSKA (reference sequence). Specimen: blood. The clonotype comes from a human donor with ulcerative colitis or Crohn's disease, or a healthy co-twin of an affected twin (not recorded which). The V and J genes are TRBV20-1 and TRBJ2-7; TCRdb lists TRBD1, though no DNA is available to test this call. CDR3 loop: CSARGIGTFFDEQYF.